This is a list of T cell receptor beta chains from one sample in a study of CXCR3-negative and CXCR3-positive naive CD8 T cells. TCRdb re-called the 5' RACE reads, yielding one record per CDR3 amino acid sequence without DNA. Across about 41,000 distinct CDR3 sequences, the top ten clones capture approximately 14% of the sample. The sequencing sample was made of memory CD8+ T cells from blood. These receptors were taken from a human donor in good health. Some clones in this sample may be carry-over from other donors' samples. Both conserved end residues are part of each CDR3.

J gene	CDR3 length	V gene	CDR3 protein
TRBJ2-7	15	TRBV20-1	CSARESSGAFYEQYF
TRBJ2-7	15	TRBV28	CASSLLQGASDEQYF
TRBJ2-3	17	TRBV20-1	CSASLMRAGSSTDTQYF
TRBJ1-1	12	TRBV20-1	CSAKDRETEAFF
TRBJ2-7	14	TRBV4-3	CASSQEDSGYEQYF
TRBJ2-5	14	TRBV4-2	CASSPGQGEETQYF
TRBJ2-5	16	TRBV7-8	CASSLEGGRIRETQYF
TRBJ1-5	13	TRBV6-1	CASMGFRNQPQHF
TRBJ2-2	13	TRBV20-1	CSALRGDTGELFF
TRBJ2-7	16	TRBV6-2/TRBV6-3	CASNDRRDRATYEQYF
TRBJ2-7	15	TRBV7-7	CASSLGTGISYEQYF
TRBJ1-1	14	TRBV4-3	CASSQDTRATEAFF
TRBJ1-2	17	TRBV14	CASSQVFGAYGIYGYTF
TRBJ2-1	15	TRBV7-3	CASTLAGGIGNEQFF
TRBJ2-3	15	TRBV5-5	CASSLGPRILDTQYF
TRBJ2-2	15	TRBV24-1	CATQRGEANTGELFF
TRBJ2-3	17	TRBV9	CASSAFGLAGEGDTQYF